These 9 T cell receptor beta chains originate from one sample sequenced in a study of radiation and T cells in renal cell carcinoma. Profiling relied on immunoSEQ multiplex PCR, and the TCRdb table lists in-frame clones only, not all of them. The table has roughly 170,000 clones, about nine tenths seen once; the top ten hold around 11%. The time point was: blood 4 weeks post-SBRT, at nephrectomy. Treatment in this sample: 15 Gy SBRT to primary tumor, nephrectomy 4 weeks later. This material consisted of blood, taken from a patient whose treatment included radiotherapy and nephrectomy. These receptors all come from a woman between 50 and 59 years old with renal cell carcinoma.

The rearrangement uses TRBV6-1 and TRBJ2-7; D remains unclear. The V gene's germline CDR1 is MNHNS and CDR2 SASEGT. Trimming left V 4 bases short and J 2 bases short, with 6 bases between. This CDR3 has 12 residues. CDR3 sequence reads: CASSVHTYEQYF. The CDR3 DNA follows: TGTGCCAGCAGTGTTCATACCTACGAGCAGTACTTC.

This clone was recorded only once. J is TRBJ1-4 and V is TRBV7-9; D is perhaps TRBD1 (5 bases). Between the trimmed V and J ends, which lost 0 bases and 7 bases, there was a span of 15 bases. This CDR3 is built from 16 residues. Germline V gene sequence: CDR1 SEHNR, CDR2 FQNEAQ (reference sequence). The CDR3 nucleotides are TGTGCCAGCAGCTTAGCGATGGGGCAGGGCAGTGAAAAACTGTTTTTT. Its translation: CASSLAMGQGSEKLFF.

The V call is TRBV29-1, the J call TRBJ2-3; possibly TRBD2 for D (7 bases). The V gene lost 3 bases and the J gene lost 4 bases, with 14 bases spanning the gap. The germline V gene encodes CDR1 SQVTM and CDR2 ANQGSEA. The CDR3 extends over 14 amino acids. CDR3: CSVDPGEGADTQYF. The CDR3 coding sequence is TGCAGCGTTGACCCAGGGGAGGGAGCAGATACGCAGTATTTT.

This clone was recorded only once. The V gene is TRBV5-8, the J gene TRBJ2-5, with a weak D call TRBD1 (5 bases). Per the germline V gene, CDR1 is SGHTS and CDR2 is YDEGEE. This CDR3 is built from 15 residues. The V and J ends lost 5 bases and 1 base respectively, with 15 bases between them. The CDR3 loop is CASSLGDIPQETQYF. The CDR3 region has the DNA TGTGCCAGCAGTTTAGGGGATATACCCCAAGAGACCCAGTACTTC.

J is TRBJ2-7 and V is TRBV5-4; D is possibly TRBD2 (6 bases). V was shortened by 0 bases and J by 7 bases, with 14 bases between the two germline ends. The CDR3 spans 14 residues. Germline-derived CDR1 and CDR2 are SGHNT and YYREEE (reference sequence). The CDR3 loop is CASSLARAGQEQYF. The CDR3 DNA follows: TGTGCCAGCAGCTTGGCCCGGGCGGGGCAGGAGCAGTACTTC. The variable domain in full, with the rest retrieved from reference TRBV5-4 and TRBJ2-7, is ETGVTQSPTHLIKTRGQQVTLRCSSQSGHNTVSWYQQALGQGPQFIFQYYREEENGRGNFPPRFSGLQFPNYSSELNVNALELDDSALYLCASSLARAGQEQYFGPGTRLTVT.

The CDR3 sequence: CASSLDTRSYTF. CDR3 coding DNA: TGTGCCAGCAGTTTGGACACTCGGAGCTACACCTTC. The chain is built from TRBV2 and TRBJ1-2, with a tentative D call TRBD1 (5 bases). Germline CDR1 reads SNHLY; CDR2 reads FYNNEI. V was shortened by 5 bases and J by 9 bases, with 13 bases between the two germline ends. The CDR3 is made up of 12 amino acids.

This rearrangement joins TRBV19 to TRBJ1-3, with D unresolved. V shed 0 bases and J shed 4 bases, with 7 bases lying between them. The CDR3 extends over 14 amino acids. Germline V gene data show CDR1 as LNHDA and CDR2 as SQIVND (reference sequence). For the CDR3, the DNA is TGTGCCAGTAGTATAGACTCATACGGAAACACCATATATTTT. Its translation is CASSIDSYGNTIYF.

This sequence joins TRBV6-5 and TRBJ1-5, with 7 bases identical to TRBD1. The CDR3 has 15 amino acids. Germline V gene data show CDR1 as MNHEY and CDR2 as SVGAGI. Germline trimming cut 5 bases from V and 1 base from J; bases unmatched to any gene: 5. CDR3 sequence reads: CASSRDSGSNQPQHF. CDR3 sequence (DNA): TGTGCCAGCAGTAGGGACAGCGGCAGCAATCAGCCCCAGCATTTT.

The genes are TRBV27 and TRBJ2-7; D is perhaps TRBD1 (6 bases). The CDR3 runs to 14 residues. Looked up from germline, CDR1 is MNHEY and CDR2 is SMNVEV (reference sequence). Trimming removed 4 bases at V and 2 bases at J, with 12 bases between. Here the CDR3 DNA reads TGTGCCAGCAGTTACTGGGACAATCCCTACGAGCAGTACTTC. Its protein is CASSYWDNPYEQYF.